This is a list of T cell receptor beta chains from one sample in a study of T cell responses to AZD1222 COVID-19 vaccine. Sequencing used immunoSEQ multiplex PCR; TCRdb keeps in-frame clones, though not all of them. This table holds 95,000 to 150,000 clones, more than 70% found once. This specimen was peripheral blood, taken on day 0 of AZD1222 vaccination. The receptors were sampled from an adult in good health. The CDR3 runs from the conserved cysteine through the conserved F or W. The D gene is left open where the match is weak. For some rows the clone size is stated as once, few or many, or as a class when expanded; others skip it.

abundance,v_gene,d_gene,j_gene,CDR3nt,CDR3aa
few,TRBV11-3,TRBD1,TRBJ2-1,TGTGCCAGCAGCTTACCGCAACAGGGGTGGTTCTACAATGAGCAGTTCTTC,CASSLPQQGWFYNEQFF
-,TRBV18,-,TRBJ2-1,TGTGCCAGCTCACCAGTTTCGGGGGAGAATGAGCAGTTCTTC,CASSPVSGENEQFF
once,TRBV11-1,-,TRBJ1-4,TGTGCCAGCAGCCAACAACAGGGTTGGGAAAAACTGTTTTTT,CASSQQQGWEKLFF
-,TRBV19,TRBD1,TRBJ1-5,TGTGCCAGTAGTAAGACAGGGGTGAGGGGGAATCGGCCCCAGCATTTT,CASSKTGVRGNRPQHF
-,TRBV7-2,-,TRBJ1-2,TGTGCCAGCAGCTTAGTGGGCGGGGGAGCTCACTATGGCTACACCTTC,CASSLVGGGAHYGYTF
once,TRBV6-5,TRBD1,TRBJ1-4,TGTGCCAGCAGTTACACCGACAGGGGTCGGGAAAAACTGTTTTTT,CASSYTDRGREKLFF
-,TRBV12-3/TRBV12-4,-,TRBJ2-5,TGTGCCAGCAGTTTAAGGGAGACCCAGTACTTC,CASSLRETQYF
-,TRBV27,-,TRBJ1-2,TGTGCCAGCAGTTTCGGGGGAAGTTATGGCTACACCTTC,CASSFGGSYGYTF
-,TRBV7-3,TRBD2,TRBJ2-1,TGTGCCAGCAGCTTAATCTCGCCTAGCGGGAGCGCCACCTCCTACAATGAGCAGTTCTTC,CASSLISPSGSATSYNEQFF
-,TRBV11-2,TRBD1,TRBJ2-1,TGTGCCAGCAGCTTCTCCGGGACAGGGAACTACAATGAGCAGTTCTTC,CASSFSGTGNYNEQFF
-,TRBV5-1,-,TRBJ1-3,TGCGCCAGCAGCTTGGGGGCGGCAGCTGGAAACACCATATATTTT,CASSLGAAAGNTIYF
-,TRBV6-2/TRBV6-3,-,TRBJ2-5,TGTGCCAGCAGTCCCTGGGGCTTGCTGGAGACCCAGTACTTC,CASSPWGLLETQYF
-,TRBV27,TRBD2,TRBJ2-1,TGTGCCAGCAGTTTAAGTCGGGGACTAGCGGGTTTAAGCTCCTACAATGAGCAGTTCTTC,CASSLSRGLAGLSSYNEQFF
-,TRBV5-4,TRBD1,TRBJ2-7,TGTGCCAGCACCGAAGACAGGGGAATCTACGAGCAGTACTTC,CASTEDRGIYEQYF
-,TRBV10-1,TRBD1,TRBJ2-7,TGCGCCAGAACGACTCGTGGTCTCTTTTGTGGACAGGGCTCCTACGAGCAGTACTTC,CARTTRGLFCGQGSYEQYF
few,TRBV7-2,TRBD1,TRBJ1-6,TGTGCCAGCAGCTTAGCTTACGGAGGGACAGGGGGGCGAGGAGAGCTTAATTCACCCCTCCACTTT,CASSLAYGGTGGRGELNSPLHF
-,TRBV11-3,TRBD1,TRBJ1-4,TGTGCCAGCCGTCAGACAGGGGTGGATGAAAAACTGTTTTTT,CASRQTGVDEKLFF
-,TRBV6-5,-,TRBJ1-1,TGTGCCAGCAGTTACTACGCGGGGGGCTCCCGCACTGAAGCTTTCTTT,CASSYYAGGSRTEAFF
-,TRBV7-3,-,TRBJ2-1,TGTGCCAGCAGCTCTCCCCAGACAATTGAGCAGTTCTTC,CASSSPQTIEQFF
-,TRBV5-1,TRBD2,TRBJ2-2,TGCGCCAGCAGCTTGGTCCTAGCGGATCGAAGGACCGGGGAGCTGTTTTTT,CASSLVLADRRTGELFF
-,TRBV5-1,-,TRBJ1-1,TGCGCCAGCGTGGAAGCAGCGTCTAACACTGAAGCTTTCTTT,CASVEAASNTEAFF
-,TRBV28,-,TRBJ2-1,TGTGCCAGCAGTTCCGGCAGCCTCGGCCTTTACAATGAGCAGTTCTTC,CASSSGSLGLYNEQFF
-,TRBV6-5,-,TRBJ1-1,TGTGCCAGCAGTTACTCCTCACCGCGTGAAGAGGCTTTCTTT,CASSYSSPREEAFF